This entry is about one T cell receptor beta chain. Its antigen has not been determined. One junction end disagrees with the germline gene, perhaps due to a read error. The record originates from a study of beta chain features in type 1 diabetes listed by TCRdb under 2018. Regarding the study in general: No differences in mean age, gender distribution, total cell number or subset yield were found between patients and healthy donors. A total of around 110,000,000 sorted cells were examined across all samples, and RNA yield correlated strongly with the number of cells per subset. The study compared TCRB repertoires of sorted circulating CD4+ T cell subsets between recently diagnosed type 1 diabetes patients and matched healthy donors. Regulatory and stem cell-like memory subsets were isolated from only 8 patients and about eight healthy donors, whereas naive and central memory subsets came from all 30 or so donors. Overall results and qualifications from the work: At VDJ recombination sites, patients with type 1 diabetes made fewer insertions and deleted more nucleotides, a pattern implying thymic rearrangement abnormalities. Naive, central memory and regulatory TCRB repertoires appeared more similar among patients than among healthy donors. PCR may preferentially amplify shorter templates, but because patient and control samples were amplified and corrected together, any resulting skew would affect both groups equally. Because the HLA sub-analyses included only small numbers of individuals, any influence of HLA type on TCRB rearrangement was left unresolved. Type 1 diabetes patients showed a moderate but significant shortening of TCRB CDR3 length in all four CD4+ subsets. Because cDNA was sequenced instead of genomic DNA, activated cells with high expression could be over-represented, although the groups did not differ in activation or CD3 levels.

A single peripheral blood draw of approximately 100 mL on average was collected from each donor into heparinised tubes. A BD FACSAria II was used to sort naive, central memory, regulatory and stem cell-like memory CD4+ T cells with a panel that included CD45RO, CCR7, CD25, CD127, CD95 and CD27. All sorted populations exceeded 98% purity. PBMCs were isolated right away by Lymphoprep density gradient centrifugation and were stained directly, without culture. Samples were stained and sorted in pairs, with one healthy donor and one patient per experiment, so that batch effects were minimized. CDR1 and CDR2, per the germline V gene, are MNHEY and SVGAGI. CDR3 length: 14 amino acids, cysteine to phenylalanine. The entry retains the CDR3 DNA only, 42 bases that are in frame from base 1. The High Capacity cDNA Reverse Transcription Kit was used to reverse transcribe all of the isolated RNA, meaning that expressed TCRB transcripts were what got sequenced. Survey-depth immunoSEQ sequencing was performed on stem cell-like memory T cell samples, with an average of roughly 1 million total reads per sample. Sorted cells were lysed in RLT buffer, and RNA was extracted using DNase-treated RNeasy Micro or Mini kits according to cell number. Each cell subset was processed on its own to prevent cross-contamination, while patient and healthy donor samples were processed together. The immunoSEQ multiplex PCR was used to amplify TCRB sequences from cDNA, yielding 87-bp fragments that span the CDR3 region. The amplicons were sequenced using the Illumina HiSeq platform. From the authors' description of their analysis: PCR bias was computationally corrected using synthetic template baselines, reads within Hamming distance 2 were collapsed, and singletons that could not be merged were discarded. Reads were aligned against IMGT so that V, D and J genes, CDR3 length and insertions or deletions at six rearrangement sites could be assigned. Within each subset, clonotype counts were normalized to sorted cell number, and only after that were true diversity and Gini coefficients computed with the tcR R package. The overlap coefficient, calculated on TCRB nucleotide sequences, was used to quantify repertoire sharing. The clones in this table, taken by TCRdb from immuneACCESS, are in-frame only. Not every clone is retained; where verified, under half of the shortfall comes from an unresolved V gene, and the cause of the rest is unknown. V and J calls and clone size are as listed in that table; D and trimming were resolved from the DNA. The sample table records 15,000 to 17,000 clones; roughly 40% of these occur just once. The ten largest clonotypes hold about 0.57% of the sample.

The sample comprised stem cell memory CD4+ T cells from blood. The cell subset or site label of this sample denotes: stem cell-like memory CD4+ T cells. The V and J segments used are TRBV6-5 and TRBJ1-2; a weak D assignment points to TRBD1 (6 bases agree). This sequence was found in a middle-aged woman in good health. The nucleotides are TGTGCCAGCTCGGACAGAGTCCGTAACTATGGCCACACCTTC. This gives the protein CASSDRVRNYGHTF.